The source of this TCR beta chain is a study of PD-1 blockade in mismatch repair-deficient tumors. For the study at large: All were previously treated, progressing patients with about 11 mismatch repair-deficient cancer types. General observations from the study: Tumor-resident clones, often absent from pretreatment blood, expanded after pembrolizumab and then contracted.

Method: immunoSEQ multiplex PCR; TCRdb's copy keeps in-frame clones and lacks some. The sample includes some 110,000 clones, roughly 80% of them seen just once. Every patient had mismatch repair deficiency by PCR or immunohistochemistry. TCR sequencing covered three patients who responded to pembrolizumab. CDR1 LNHDA and CDR2 SQIVND come from the germline V gene (reference sequence). The CDR3 contains 16 residues. V was cut by 9 bases and J by 0 bases, with 18 bases left in between. This clone occurred a few times. Its antigen is not known. Sequenced here: peripheral blood, sampled 60 weeks after starting pembrolizumab. The chain recombines TRBV19 with TRBJ1-5; D might be TRBD1 (6 bases). This clonotype originated in an adult with mismatch repair-deficient cancer. The CDR3 sequence: CASLMVGTSSNQPQHF. The CDR3 bases are TGTGCCAGCCTTATGGTCGGGACATCTAGCAATCAGCCCCAGCATTTT.